The 27 T cell receptor beta chains in this list originate from one sample, sequenced in a study of neurological immune-mediated disorders. Time point noted: longitudinal time-point 1 (baseline). TCRdb itself ran the 5' RACE reads through MiXCR, one entry per CDR3 protein. Among approximately 49,000 distinct CDR3 sequences listed, 10% were seen once. The sequenced sample consisted of PBMCs. These receptors were collected from a woman in her thirties or forties in good health.

In its sample, this clonotype was seen many times. The chain combines TRBV20-1 with TRBJ1-3, with D uncertain. CDR3 length equals 14 residues. V was cut by 4 bases and J by 0 bases, with 10 bases left in between. CDR1 DFQATT and CDR2 SNEGSKA come from the germline V gene (reference sequence). CDR3 nucleotide sequence: TGCAGTGCTATTCGCAGTATCTCTGGAAACACCATATATTTT. It codes for CSAIRSISGNTIYF.

The sample holds many counts of this clonotype. The chain uses TRBV20-1 and TRBJ2-3; perhaps TRBD2 as D (6 bases). Looked up from germline, CDR1 is DFQATT and CDR2 is SNEGSKA (reference sequence). The V end was cut by 1 base, the J end by 0 bases, with 14 bases between. The length of the CDR3 is 16 residues. CDR3 residues: CSARGDSITSTDTQYF. CDR3 coding DNA: TGCAGTGCTAGAGGGGACTCAATTACTAGCACAGATACGCAGTATTTT.

Many counts were recorded for this clonotype. The gene calls are TRBV20-1 and TRBJ1-1, with D hard to call. CDR1 DFQATT and CDR2 SNEGSKA come from the germline V gene (reference sequence). Trimming shortened V by 4 bases and J by 1 base, and 13 bases separated the two germline ends. The CDR3 spans 14 residues. CDR3 bases: TGCAGTGCTAAGCCCTTTGGAGGGAACACTGAAGCTTTCTTT. It codes for CSAKPFGGNTEAFF.

About this clonotype itself: Relative to the germline gene, one junction end is altered; a read error may explain this. The chain combines TRBV4-1 with TRBJ2-1, with 7 bases lining up with TRBD2. The CDR3 spans 16 residues. Germline CDR1 MGHRA, CDR2 YSYEKL. The CDR3 loop reads CASKQIQAGTHKEQFF. CDR3 DNA sequence: TGCGCCAGCAAGCAGATACAAGCGGGGACCCACAAAGAGCAGTTCTTC.

The sample holds many counts of this clonotype. The DNA of the CDR3 is TGCAGTGCTAGAAACAATCAGGGTATTACTGAAGCTTTCTTT. Translating it yields CSARNNQGITEAFF. The rearrangement joins TRBV20-1 to TRBJ1-1; perhaps TRBD1 as D (5 bases). V lost 2 bases to trimming and J lost 5 bases, with 15 bases between them. The CDR3 spans 14 residues. Germline-derived CDR1 and CDR2 are DFQATT and SNEGSKA (reference sequence).

This clonotype was observed a few times. The chain links TRBV7-9 to TRBJ1-1; no definite D call. The V gene lost 1 base and the J gene lost 1 base, with 10 bases spanning the gap. CDR3 size: 15 residues. Germline assignment: CDR1 SEHNR and CDR2 FQNEAQ (reference sequence). The CDR3 sequence is CASSLERHKNTEAFF. The CDR3 region has the DNA TGTGCCAGCAGCTTAGAGCGCCACAAGAACACTGAAGCTTTCTTT.

The sample holds many counts of this clonotype. The chain uses TRBV4-1 and TRBJ2-7, with TRBD2 matching 9 bases. V was pared by 1 base and J by 4 bases, with 5 bases of the junction left unmatched. This CDR3 has 15 residues. The V gene's germline CDR1 is MGHRA and CDR2 YSYEKL. CDR3 nucleotides: TGCGCCAGCAGCCAAGCTAGCGGGGCAATTTACGAGCAGTACTTC. Its translation: CASSQASGAIYEQYF.

In this sample, this clonotype turned up many times. The chain carries TRBV24-1 and TRBJ2-7; TRBD1 matches at 7 bases. V was pared by 5 bases and J by 0 bases, with 6 bases of the junction left unmatched. This CDR3 spans 15 amino acids. Germline values: CDR1 KGHDR, CDR2 SFDVKD. CDR3 coding DNA: TGTGCCACCAGTGGTTGGACAGGCAGCTCCTACGAGCAGTACTTC. Translation: CATSGWTGSSYEQYF.

This clonotype was found many times. This rearrangement joins TRBV29-1 to TRBJ1-1; D unresolved. Trimming stripped 0 bases from V and 1 base from J, with 9 bases between. This CDR3 has 14 amino acids. Germline CDR1 reads SQVTM; CDR2 reads ANQGSEA. The CDR3 sequence: CSVEDPSRNTEAFF. The DNA of the CDR3 is TGCAGCGTTGAAGATCCCAGCAGGAACACTGAAGCTTTCTTT.

This clonotype was detected a few times. The rearrangement joins TRBV18 to TRBJ2-7; TRBD1 might be the D (6 bases). V lost 6 bases and J lost 2, with 17 bases in between. Germline V gives CDR1 KGHSH, CDR2 LQKENI. This CDR3 contains 15 residues. In DNA, the CDR3 is TGTGCCAGCTCTCCCTCCGGGACACTTACCTACGAGCAGTACTTC. Its protein product is CASSPSGTLTYEQYF.

This clonotype occurred many times. The chain joins TRBV6-4 to TRBJ2-1, with 10 nucleotides matching TRBD1. Germline CDR1 reads MRHNA; CDR2 reads SNTAGT. The V segment lost 3 bases and the J segment 8 bases; nucleotides outside the gene matches: 13. CDR3 length: 17 residues. The CDR3 bases are TGTGCCAGCAGTGAAATACCGGGACAGGGGTCTAGGGATGAGCAGTTCTTC. This codes for CASSEIPGQGSRDEQFF.

This clonotype was recorded at least ten times. The V call is TRBV6-2 or TRBV6-3, the J call TRBJ1-4, with D possibly being TRBD1 (6 bases). The germline gives CDR1 MNHEY, CDR2 SVGEGT. The length of the CDR3 is 15 residues. Trimming took off 6 bases at V and 7 bases at J, with 18 bases between the two ends. DNA of the CDR3: TGTGCCAGCAGCAAAGCCAGGGGATCGAGTGAAAAACTGTTTTTT. Its protein product is CASSKARGSSEKLFF.

This clonotype came up many times. This rearrangement joins TRBV6-6 to TRBJ2-7; 9 bases agree with TRBD1. The germline V gene has CDR1 MNHNY and CDR2 SVGAGI (reference sequence). This CDR3 contains 16 residues. V shed 0 bases and J 1 base; nucleotides not matched to a gene: 4. The CDR3: CASSYSDRGISYEQYF. CDR3 nucleotide sequence: TGTGCCAGCAGTTACTCTGACAGGGGGATATCCTACGAGCAGTACTTC.

The sample holds a few counts of this clonotype. The gene calls are TRBV29-1 and TRBJ1-4; possible D gene TRBD1, 5 bases. The ends were cut back, 6 bases at V and 0 bases at J, with 11 bases in the middle. This CDR3 is 14 amino acids long. Germline V gene sequence: CDR1 SQVTM, CDR2 ANQGSEA. The CDR3 protein is CSVTLQATNEKLFF. CDR3 coding DNA: TGCAGCGTGACGTTACAGGCAACTAATGAAAAACTGTTTTTT. Variable domain in full (rest from reference TRBV29-1 and TRBJ1-4): SAVISQKPSRDICQRGTSLTIQCQVDSQVTMMFWYRQQPGQSLTLIATANQGSEATYESGFVIDKFPISRPNLTFSTLTVSNMSPEDSSIYLCSVTLQATNEKLFFGSGTQLSVL.

This clonotype was seen once. The chain couples TRBV5-6 to TRBJ2-2; TRBD1 aligns across 11 bases. The CDR3 has 16 residues. V shed 4 bases and J 4 bases; nucleotides not matched to a gene: 6. Per germline, CDR1 SGHDT and CDR2 YYEEEE. The CDR3 here is CASSPGTGGGTGELFF. The CDR3 bases are TGTGCCAGCAGCCCCGGGACAGGGGGTGGCACCGGGGAGCTGTTTTTT.

This clonotype was detected many times. The chain carries TRBV20-1 and TRBJ2-5; D not resolved. CDR3 size: 11 residues. V lost 0 bases to trimming and J lost 5 bases, with 4 bases between them. Germline CDR1 reads DFQATT; CDR2 reads SNEGSKA (reference sequence). The CDR3, as DNA: TGCAGTGCTAGAGATTTCGAGACCCAGTACTTC. As protein: CSARDFETQYF.

This clonotype was recorded at least ten times. The chain is built from TRBV29-1 and TRBJ1-4, with D hard to call. V lost 7 bases to trimming and J lost 0 bases, with 12 bases between them. CDR1 is SQVTM and CDR2 is ANQGSEA in the germline V gene. The CDR3 totals 14 residues. CDR3 in amino acids: CSGTKGPTNEKLFF. DNA of the CDR3: TGCAGCGGTACAAAAGGCCCAACTAATGAAAAACTGTTTTTT.

This clonotype came up a few times. The chain carries TRBV7-2 and TRBJ2-7, with unresolved D. Trimming took 2 bases from V and 4 from J, leaving 12 bases between them. The CDR3 totals 14 residues. CDR1 SGHTA and CDR2 FQGNSA come from the germline V gene. CDR3 loop: CASSLWGKGYEQYF. The CDR3 DNA reads TGTGCCAGCAGCTTATGGGGAAAAGGGTACGAGCAGTACTTC.

This clonotype was seen ten or more times. V and J are TRBV10-3 and TRBJ2-3; D gene uncertain. The V gene lost 2 bases and the J gene lost 4 bases, with 4 bases spanning the gap. CDR3 size: 12 residues. Germline values: CDR1 ENHRY, CDR2 SYGVKD. The CDR3 spells CAISESSDTQYF. CDR3 coding DNA: TGTGCCATCAGTGAGAGCTCAGATACGCAGTATTTT.

This clonotype was observed at least ten times. The rearrangement links TRBV12-3 or TRBV12-4 to TRBJ2-2, with 11 bases fitting TRBD2. V shed 7 bases, J shed 1 base, and the junction held 2 bases outside the gene matches. The CDR3 is 15 amino acids. The CDR3 DNA reads TGTGCCAGCACCCTAGCGGGAGGGAACACCGGGGAGCTGTTTTTT. This sequence encodes CASTLAGGNTGELFF.

This clonotype was picked up many times. This chain uses TRBV6-5 with TRBJ1-1; D gene uncertain. The germline CDR1 and CDR2 sequences are MNHEY and SVGAGI. The V gene lost 2 bases and the J gene lost 4 bases, with 14 bases spanning the gap. This CDR3 comprises 15 residues. CDR3 sequence reads: CASSYGVLEGTEAFF. CDR3 DNA: TGTGCCAGCAGTTACGGAGTCCTGGAGGGCACTGAAGCTTTCTTT.

This clonotype appeared many times. The chain links TRBV20-1 to TRBJ2-5; D gene ambiguous. The CDR3 covers 12 residues. From germline, CDR1 is DFQATT and CDR2 SNEGSKA (reference sequence). Between the trimmed V and J ends, which lost 1 base and 4 bases, there was a span of 7 bases. The CDR3 nucleotides read TGCAGTGCTAGAGGAAAAGGAGAGACCCAGTACTTC. It encodes CSARGKGETQYF.

In its sample, this clonotype was seen many times. The chain has TRBV7-3 and TRBJ2-1; TRBD2 matches 15 bases. The germline gives CDR1 SGHTA, CDR2 FQGTGA. The J segment lost 7 bases and the V segment lost 4 bases, leaving 8 bases of the junction unmatched. The CDR3 sequence is 17 residues long. The CDR3 reads CASSSGLAGGPVNEQFF. DNA of the CDR3: TGTGCCAGCAGCTCCGGACTAGCGGGAGGGCCGGTTAATGAGCAGTTCTTC.

This clonotype was detected ten times or more. V gene TRBV6-6 combines with J gene TRBJ2-4, with 8 nucleotides matching TRBD2. The V segment lost 5 bases and the J segment 9 bases; nucleotides outside the gene matches: 6. Looked up from germline, CDR1 is MNHNY and CDR2 is SVGAGI (reference sequence). CDR3 length: 13 amino acids. CDR3 nucleotide sequence: TGTGCCAGCAGTCCCGAGCGGGAGACCATTCAGTACTTC. Residues: CASSPERETIQYF.

The table lists this clonotype with many counts. The chain employs TRBV18 and TRBJ2-3; 9 nucleotides align to TRBD2. The CDR3 sequence is 17 residues long. J lost 0 bases, V lost 3 bases, and 7 bases had no gene match. Germline loops: CDR1 KGHSH, CDR2 LQKENI. Written as DNA, the CDR3 is TGTGCCAGCTCACCGTTGGCTAGCGGGGCTAGCACAGATACGCAGTATTTT. Translation gives CASSPLASGASTDTQYF.

This clonotype was recorded at least ten times. The chain combines TRBV7-3 with TRBJ2-3; TRBD2 is a possible D gene (5 bases). This CDR3 region has 15 residues. Germline CDR1 reads SGHTA; CDR2 reads FQGTGA. V was clipped by 2 bases and J by 4 bases, with 13 bases between them. The CDR3 bases are TGTGCCAGCAGCTTAGGAGGTGGCGGTCCAGATACGCAGTATTTT. Translated, it gives CASSLGGGGPDTQYF.

At least ten counts were recorded for this clonotype. The chain employs TRBV29-1 and TRBJ1-2; tentatively, D is TRBD1 (5 bases). Germline CDR1 reads SQVTM; CDR2 reads ANQGSEA. The CDR3 loop spans 14 amino acids. Trimming removed 3 bases from V and 3 bases from J, with 14 bases in between. CDR3 sequence: CSVDGTWGDYGYTF. The CDR3 DNA is TGCAGCGTTGACGGAACCTGGGGCGACTATGGCTACACCTTC.